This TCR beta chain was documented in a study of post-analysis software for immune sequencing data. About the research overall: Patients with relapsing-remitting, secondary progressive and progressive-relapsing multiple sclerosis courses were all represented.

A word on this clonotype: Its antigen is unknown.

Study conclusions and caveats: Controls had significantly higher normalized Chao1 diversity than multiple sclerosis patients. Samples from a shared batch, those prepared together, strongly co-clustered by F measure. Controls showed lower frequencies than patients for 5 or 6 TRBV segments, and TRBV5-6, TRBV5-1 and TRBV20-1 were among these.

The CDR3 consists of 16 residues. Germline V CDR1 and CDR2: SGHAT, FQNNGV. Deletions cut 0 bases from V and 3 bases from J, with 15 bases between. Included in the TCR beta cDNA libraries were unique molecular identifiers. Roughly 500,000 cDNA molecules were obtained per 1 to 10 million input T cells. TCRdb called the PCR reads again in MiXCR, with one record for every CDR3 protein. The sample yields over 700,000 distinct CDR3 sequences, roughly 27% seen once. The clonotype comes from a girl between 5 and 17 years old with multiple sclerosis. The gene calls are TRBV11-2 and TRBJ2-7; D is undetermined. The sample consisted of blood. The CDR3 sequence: CASSLEGRHRNYEQYF. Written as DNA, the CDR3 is TGTGCCAGCAGCTTAGAGGGTAGGCACCGAAACTACGAGCAGTACTTC.